This T cell receptor (beta chain) was recorded in a study of blood T cell repertoires in COVID-19. Seattle patients were enrolled during active infection and followed longitudinally. From germline, CDR1 is KGHSH and CDR2 LQKENI. The CDR3 runs 13 residues. The V end lost 5 bases, the J end lost 12 bases, and 14 bases lay between the germline ends. As processed by the authors: Amplification with reference gene primers provided the estimates of nucleated cell counts. The data were produced by immunoSEQ multiplex PCR, yet TCRdb's version contains in-frame clones alone and is incomplete. For V, J and clone size, that table is used; D and trimming come from the DNA. The profile shows around 82,000 clones, 85% of them singletons.

Sequencing was performed on peripheral blood. J is TRBJ1-6 and V is TRBV18; no clear D. The clonotype originates from a man in his fifties with COVID-19, enrolled during active disease. CDR3: CASSSDYRLPLHF. The CDR3 region has the DNA TGTGCCAGCTCATCGGACTATCGGCTACCCCTCCACTTT.